A single sample gave rise to the 2 T cell receptor beta chains below, sequenced in a study of T cell changes during pregnancy in multiple sclerosis. TCRdb's copy holds only in-frame clones and misses some; the assay was immunoSEQ multiplex PCR. This repertoire shows roughly 48,000 clones, 85% to 95% found once; its top ten account for approximately 6%. Specimen: CD8+ T cells from peripheral blood mononuclear cells, collected in the first trimester of pregnancy. Receptors were obtained from a female donor with multiple sclerosis, enrolled in a pregnancy study.

The CDR3 reads CASSLGGWTDNQPQHF. The CDR3 bases are TGTGCCAGCAGCTTAGGCGGGTGGACAGACAATCAGCCCCAGCATTTT. V usage is TRBV7-9 and J usage is TRBJ1-5, with D possibly matching TRBD1 (6 bases). Trimming stripped 1 base from V and 3 bases from J, with 13 bases between. CDR3 length: 16 residues. Germline CDR1 is SEHNR and CDR2 is FQNEAQ (reference sequence).

This chain joins TRBV6-5 and TRBJ2-7; D unresolved. The CDR3 has 12 amino acids. CDR1 and CDR2 (germline): MNHEY, SVGAGI. V dropped 5 bases and J dropped 2 bases, with 7 bases sitting between them. The CDR3 nucleotides are TGTGCCAGCAGTCCTACAGCCTACGAGCAGTACTTC. It encodes CASSPTAYEQYF.